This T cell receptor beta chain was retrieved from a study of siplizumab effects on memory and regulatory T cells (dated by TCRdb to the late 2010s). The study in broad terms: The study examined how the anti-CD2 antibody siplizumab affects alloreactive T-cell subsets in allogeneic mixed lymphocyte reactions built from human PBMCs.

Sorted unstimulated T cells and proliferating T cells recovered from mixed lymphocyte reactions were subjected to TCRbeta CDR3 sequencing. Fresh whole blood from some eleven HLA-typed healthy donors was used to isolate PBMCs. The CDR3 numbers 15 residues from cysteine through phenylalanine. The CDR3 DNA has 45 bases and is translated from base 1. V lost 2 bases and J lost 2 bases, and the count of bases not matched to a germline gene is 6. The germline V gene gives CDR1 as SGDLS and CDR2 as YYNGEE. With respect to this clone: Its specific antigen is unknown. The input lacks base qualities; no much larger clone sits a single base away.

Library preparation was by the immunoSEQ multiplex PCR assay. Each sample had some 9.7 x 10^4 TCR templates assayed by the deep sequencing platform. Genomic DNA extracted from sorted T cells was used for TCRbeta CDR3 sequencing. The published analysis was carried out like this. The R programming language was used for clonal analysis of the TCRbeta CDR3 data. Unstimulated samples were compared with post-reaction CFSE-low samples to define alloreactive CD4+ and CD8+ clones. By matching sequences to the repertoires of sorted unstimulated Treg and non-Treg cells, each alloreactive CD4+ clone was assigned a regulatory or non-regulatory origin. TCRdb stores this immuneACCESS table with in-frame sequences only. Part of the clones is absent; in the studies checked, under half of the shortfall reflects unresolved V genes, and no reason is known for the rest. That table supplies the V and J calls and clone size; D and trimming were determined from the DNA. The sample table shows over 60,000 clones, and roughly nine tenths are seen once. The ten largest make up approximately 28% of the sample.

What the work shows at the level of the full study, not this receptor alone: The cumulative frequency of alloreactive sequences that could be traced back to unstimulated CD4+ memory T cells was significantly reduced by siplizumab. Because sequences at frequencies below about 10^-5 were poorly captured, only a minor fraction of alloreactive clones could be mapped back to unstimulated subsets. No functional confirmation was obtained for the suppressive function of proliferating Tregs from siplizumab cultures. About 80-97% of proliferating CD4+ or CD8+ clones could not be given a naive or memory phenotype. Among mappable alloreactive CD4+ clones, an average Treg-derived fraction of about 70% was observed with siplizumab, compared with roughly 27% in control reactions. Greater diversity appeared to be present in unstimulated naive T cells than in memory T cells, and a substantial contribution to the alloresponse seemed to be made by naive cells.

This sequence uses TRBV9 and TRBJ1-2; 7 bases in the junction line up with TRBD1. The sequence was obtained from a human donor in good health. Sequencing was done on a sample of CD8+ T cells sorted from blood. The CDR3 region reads CASSVAKTGNYGYTF. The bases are TGTGCCAGCAGCGTTGCCAAGACAGGGAACTATGGCTACACCTTC.